This entry concerns a single T cell receptor (beta chain). What it binds is not known. Germline assignment: CDR1 ENHRY and CDR2 SYGVKD. The CDR3 length is 13 residues. V lost 10 bases to trimming and J lost 4 bases, with 16 bases between them. These data are taken from a study of OX40 agonist ivuxolimab in advanced cancers. About the research overall: Enrolled patients in dose escalation had cancers that were hepatocellular carcinoma, melanoma, renal cell or head and neck cancer.

Profiled with immunoSEQ multiplex PCR; TCRdb holds only in-frame clones, not every one. The sample yields fewer than 80,000 clones, around 89% seen once. The study, taken as a whole, reports: Researchers report that CD8+ T cells had, on average, more expanded clones than CD4+.

The rearrangement joins TRBV10-3 to TRBJ1-2; D is ambiguous. The source is an adult with an advanced solid tumor such as melanoma, head and neck, liver or kidney cancer. Material: CD4+ or CD8+ T cells sorted from blood, obtained in a trial of the OX40 agonist ivuxolimab. CDR3 nucleotide sequence: TGTGCCACCTCCCAAGGAGTCTTCTATGGCTACACCTTC. Amino acids: CATSQGVFYGYTF.